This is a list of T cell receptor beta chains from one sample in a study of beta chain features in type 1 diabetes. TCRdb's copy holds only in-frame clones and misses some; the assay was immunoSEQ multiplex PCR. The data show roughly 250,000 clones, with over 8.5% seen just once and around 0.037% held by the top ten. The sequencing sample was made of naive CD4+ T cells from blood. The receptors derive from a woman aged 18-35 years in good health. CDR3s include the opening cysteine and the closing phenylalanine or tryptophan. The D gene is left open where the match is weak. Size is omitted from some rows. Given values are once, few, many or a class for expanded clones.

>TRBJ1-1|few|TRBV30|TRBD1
CAWSVTGGNTEAFF
TGTGCCTGGAGTGTAACAGGGGGCAACACTGAAGCTTTCTTT
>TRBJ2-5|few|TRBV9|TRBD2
CASSGAQGLAGPGRWTQYF
TGTGCCAGCAGCGGAGCCCAGGGACTAGCGGGGCCGGGGAGATGGACCCAGTACTTC
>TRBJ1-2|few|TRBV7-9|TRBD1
CASSSILPTGRGVGGYTF
TGTGCCAGCAGCTCCATACTACCGACAGGGCGGGGCGTTGGTGGCTACACCTTC
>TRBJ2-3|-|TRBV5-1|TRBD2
CASSSLGTSGSTDTQYF
TGCGCCAGCAGCTCCTTAGGGACTAGCGGGAGCACAGATACGCAGTATTTT
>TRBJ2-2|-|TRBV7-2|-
CASSKTGSATGELFF
TGTGCCAGCAGCAAAACAGGTTCCGCCACCGGGGAGCTGTTTTTT
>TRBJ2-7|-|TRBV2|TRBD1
CASTRQGNTYEQYF
TGTGCCAGCACCAGACAGGGAAATACCTACGAGCAGTACTTC
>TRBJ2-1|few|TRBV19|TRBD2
CASSTGLAGNSYNEQFF
TGTGCCAGTAGTACGGGACTAGCGGGAAACTCCTACAATGAGCAGTTCTTC
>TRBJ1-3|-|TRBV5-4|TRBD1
CASSRPGTGTGNTIYF
TGTGCCAGCAGCCGTCCCGGGACAGGGACTGGAAACACCATATATTTT
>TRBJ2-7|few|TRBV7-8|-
CASSSAYEQYF
TGTGCCAGCAGCTCCGCCTACGAGCAGTACTTC
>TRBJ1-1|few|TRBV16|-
CASSQSSGENTEAFF
TGTGCCAGCAGCCAATCCTCCGGAGAGAACACTGAAGCTTTCTTT
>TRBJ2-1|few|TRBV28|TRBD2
CASSPSTSGAYNEQFF
TGTGCCAGCAGCCCATCTACTAGCGGGGCTTACAATGAGCAGTTCTTC
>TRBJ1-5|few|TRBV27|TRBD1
CASKPGQGRNQPQHF
TGTGCCAGCAAACCGGGACAGGGGAGGAATCAGCCCCAGCATTTT
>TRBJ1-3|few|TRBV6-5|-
CASSYSRRGSGNTIYF
TGTGCCAGCAGTTACTCTCGAAGGGGCTCTGGAAACACCATATATTTT
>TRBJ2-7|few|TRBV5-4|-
CASSLAGADSYEQYF
TGTGCCAGCAGCTTGGCGGGAGCGGACTCCTACGAGCAGTACTTC
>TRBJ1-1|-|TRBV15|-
CATSREVETEAFF
TGTGCCACCAGCAGAGAGGTAGAGACTGAAGCTTTCTTT
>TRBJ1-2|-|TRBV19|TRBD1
CASRRDRSFYGYTF
TGTGCCAGTAGACGGGACAGGAGTTTCTATGGCTACACCTTC
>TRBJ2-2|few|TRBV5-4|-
CASSLAGGTGELFF
TGTGCCAGCAGCTTGGCCGGAGGCACCGGGGAGCTGTTTTTT
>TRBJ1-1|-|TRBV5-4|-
CASSLGRANTEAFF
TGTGCCAGCAGCTTAGGCAGGGCGAACACTGAAGCTTTCTTT
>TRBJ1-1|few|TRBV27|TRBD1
CASSPLTGGTEAFF
TGTGCCAGCAGTCCACTGACAGGGGGCACTGAAGCTTTCTTT
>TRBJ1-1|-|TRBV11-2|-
CASSLGAVEAFF
TGTGCCAGCAGCTTAGGGGCCGTTGAAGCTTTCTTT
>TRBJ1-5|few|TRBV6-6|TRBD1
CAAKGQNYSNQPQHF
TGTGCTGCTAAGGGACAGAATTATAGCAATCAGCCCCAGCATTTT
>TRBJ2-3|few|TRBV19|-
CASSRGDTQYF
TGTGCCAGTAGTCGAGGAGATACGCAGTATTTT
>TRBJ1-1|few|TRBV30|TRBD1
CAWRETTGWATEAFF
TGTGCCTGGAGGGAAACGACAGGGTGGGCCACTGAAGCTTTCTTT
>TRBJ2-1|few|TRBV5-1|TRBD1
CASSLARGLSSYNEQFF
TGCGCCAGCAGCTTGGCCAGGGGGCTCAGCTCCTACAATGAGCAGTTCTTC
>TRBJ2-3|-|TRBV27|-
CASSPPGSSGIASTDTQYF
TGTGCCAGCAGTCCACCGGGTAGTAGCGGAATTGCTAGCACAGATACGCAGTATTTT
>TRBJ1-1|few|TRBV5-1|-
CASSVSRGSATEAFF
TGCGCCAGCAGCGTGTCCAGGGGCAGTGCGACTGAAGCTTTCTTT
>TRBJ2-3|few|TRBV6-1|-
CASSELKGGVTDTQYF
TGTGCCAGCAGTGAATTGAAGGGGGGGGTCACAGATACGCAGTATTTT
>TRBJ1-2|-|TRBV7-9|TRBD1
CASSWDRGFDGYTF
TGTGCCAGCAGCTGGGACAGGGGATTCGATGGCTACACCTTC
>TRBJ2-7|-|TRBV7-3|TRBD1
CASSHGQGEQYF
TGTGCCAGCAGCCACGGACAGGGCGAGCAGTACTTC
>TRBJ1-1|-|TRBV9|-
CASSVALDTEAFF
TGTGCCAGCAGCGTAGCCCTTGACACTGAAGCTTTCTTT
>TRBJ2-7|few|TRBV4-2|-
CASSDSGRGVYEQYF
TGTGCCAGCAGCGATTCGGGCAGGGGTGTCTACGAGCAGTACTTC
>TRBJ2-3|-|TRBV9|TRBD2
CASSAGLASTDTQYF
TGTGCCAGCAGCGCCGGACTAGCTAGCACAGATACGCAGTATTTT
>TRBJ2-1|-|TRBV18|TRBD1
CASSPGQGAPNEQFF
TGTGCCAGCTCACCGGGACAGGGGGCCCCCAATGAGCAGTTCTTC
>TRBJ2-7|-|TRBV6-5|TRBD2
CASSYSGGSSSYEQYF
TGTGCCAGCAGTTACTCCGGGGGGTCGAGCTCCTACGAGCAGTACTTC
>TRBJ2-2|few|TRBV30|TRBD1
CAWNIIGRQGFIRDTGELFF
TGTGCCTGGAATATCATAGGGCGACAGGGTTTCATAAGGGACACCGGGGAGCTGTTTTTT
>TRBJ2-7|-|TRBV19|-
CASSFGGGEQYF
TGTGCCAGTAGTTTCGGGGGTGGCGAGCAGTACTTC
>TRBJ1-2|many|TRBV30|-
CAWSVPGDGYTF
TGTGCCTGGAGTGTACCAGGGGATGGCTACACCTTC
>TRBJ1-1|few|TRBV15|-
CATSQANTEAFF
TGTGCCACCAGCCAAGCGAACACTGAAGCTTTCTTT
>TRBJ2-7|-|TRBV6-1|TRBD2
CASSEVSSGRLYF
TGTGCCAGCAGTGAAGTCTCTAGCGGGAGACTGTACTTC
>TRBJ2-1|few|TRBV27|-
CASSPTRTHGGEQFF
TGTGCCAGCAGTCCTACTAGGACCCACGGGGGTGAGCAGTTCTTC
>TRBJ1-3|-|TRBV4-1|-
CASSQDRAGDSGNTIYF
TGCGCCAGCAGCCAAGATCGGGCAGGGGACTCTGGAAACACCATATATTTT
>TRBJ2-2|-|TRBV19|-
CASRTPQGTGELFF
TGTGCCAGTAGGACCCCCCAGGGAACCGGGGAGCTGTTTTTT
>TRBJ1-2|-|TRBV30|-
CAWSVLRGNGYTF
TGTGCCTGGAGTGTACTGAGGGGGAACGGCTACACCTTC
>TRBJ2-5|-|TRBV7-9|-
CASSPPRGQETQYF
TGTGCCAGCAGCCCCCCCCGGGGTCAAGAGACCCAGTACTTC
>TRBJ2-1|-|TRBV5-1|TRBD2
CASSHGTSGSGDEQFF
TGCGCCAGCAGCCACGGGACTAGCGGCTCGGGAGATGAGCAGTTCTTC
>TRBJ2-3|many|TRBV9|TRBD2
CASSVGGSGGTQYF
TGTGCCAGCAGCGTAGGTGGTAGCGGGGGAACGCAGTATTTT
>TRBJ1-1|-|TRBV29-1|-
CSVFWGRGTEAFF
TGCAGCGTGTTTTGGGGCAGGGGCACTGAAGCTTTCTTT
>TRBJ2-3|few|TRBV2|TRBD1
CASPDRDSDTQYF
TGTGCCAGCCCGGACAGGGATTCAGATACGCAGTATTTT
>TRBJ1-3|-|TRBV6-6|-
CASSYPKRTEGNTIYF
TGTGCCAGCAGTTATCCTAAACGGACAGAAGGAAACACCATATATTTT
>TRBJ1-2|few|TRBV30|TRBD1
CAWSKGQPNYGYTF
TGTGCCTGGAGTAAGGGACAGCCTAACTATGGCTACACCTTC